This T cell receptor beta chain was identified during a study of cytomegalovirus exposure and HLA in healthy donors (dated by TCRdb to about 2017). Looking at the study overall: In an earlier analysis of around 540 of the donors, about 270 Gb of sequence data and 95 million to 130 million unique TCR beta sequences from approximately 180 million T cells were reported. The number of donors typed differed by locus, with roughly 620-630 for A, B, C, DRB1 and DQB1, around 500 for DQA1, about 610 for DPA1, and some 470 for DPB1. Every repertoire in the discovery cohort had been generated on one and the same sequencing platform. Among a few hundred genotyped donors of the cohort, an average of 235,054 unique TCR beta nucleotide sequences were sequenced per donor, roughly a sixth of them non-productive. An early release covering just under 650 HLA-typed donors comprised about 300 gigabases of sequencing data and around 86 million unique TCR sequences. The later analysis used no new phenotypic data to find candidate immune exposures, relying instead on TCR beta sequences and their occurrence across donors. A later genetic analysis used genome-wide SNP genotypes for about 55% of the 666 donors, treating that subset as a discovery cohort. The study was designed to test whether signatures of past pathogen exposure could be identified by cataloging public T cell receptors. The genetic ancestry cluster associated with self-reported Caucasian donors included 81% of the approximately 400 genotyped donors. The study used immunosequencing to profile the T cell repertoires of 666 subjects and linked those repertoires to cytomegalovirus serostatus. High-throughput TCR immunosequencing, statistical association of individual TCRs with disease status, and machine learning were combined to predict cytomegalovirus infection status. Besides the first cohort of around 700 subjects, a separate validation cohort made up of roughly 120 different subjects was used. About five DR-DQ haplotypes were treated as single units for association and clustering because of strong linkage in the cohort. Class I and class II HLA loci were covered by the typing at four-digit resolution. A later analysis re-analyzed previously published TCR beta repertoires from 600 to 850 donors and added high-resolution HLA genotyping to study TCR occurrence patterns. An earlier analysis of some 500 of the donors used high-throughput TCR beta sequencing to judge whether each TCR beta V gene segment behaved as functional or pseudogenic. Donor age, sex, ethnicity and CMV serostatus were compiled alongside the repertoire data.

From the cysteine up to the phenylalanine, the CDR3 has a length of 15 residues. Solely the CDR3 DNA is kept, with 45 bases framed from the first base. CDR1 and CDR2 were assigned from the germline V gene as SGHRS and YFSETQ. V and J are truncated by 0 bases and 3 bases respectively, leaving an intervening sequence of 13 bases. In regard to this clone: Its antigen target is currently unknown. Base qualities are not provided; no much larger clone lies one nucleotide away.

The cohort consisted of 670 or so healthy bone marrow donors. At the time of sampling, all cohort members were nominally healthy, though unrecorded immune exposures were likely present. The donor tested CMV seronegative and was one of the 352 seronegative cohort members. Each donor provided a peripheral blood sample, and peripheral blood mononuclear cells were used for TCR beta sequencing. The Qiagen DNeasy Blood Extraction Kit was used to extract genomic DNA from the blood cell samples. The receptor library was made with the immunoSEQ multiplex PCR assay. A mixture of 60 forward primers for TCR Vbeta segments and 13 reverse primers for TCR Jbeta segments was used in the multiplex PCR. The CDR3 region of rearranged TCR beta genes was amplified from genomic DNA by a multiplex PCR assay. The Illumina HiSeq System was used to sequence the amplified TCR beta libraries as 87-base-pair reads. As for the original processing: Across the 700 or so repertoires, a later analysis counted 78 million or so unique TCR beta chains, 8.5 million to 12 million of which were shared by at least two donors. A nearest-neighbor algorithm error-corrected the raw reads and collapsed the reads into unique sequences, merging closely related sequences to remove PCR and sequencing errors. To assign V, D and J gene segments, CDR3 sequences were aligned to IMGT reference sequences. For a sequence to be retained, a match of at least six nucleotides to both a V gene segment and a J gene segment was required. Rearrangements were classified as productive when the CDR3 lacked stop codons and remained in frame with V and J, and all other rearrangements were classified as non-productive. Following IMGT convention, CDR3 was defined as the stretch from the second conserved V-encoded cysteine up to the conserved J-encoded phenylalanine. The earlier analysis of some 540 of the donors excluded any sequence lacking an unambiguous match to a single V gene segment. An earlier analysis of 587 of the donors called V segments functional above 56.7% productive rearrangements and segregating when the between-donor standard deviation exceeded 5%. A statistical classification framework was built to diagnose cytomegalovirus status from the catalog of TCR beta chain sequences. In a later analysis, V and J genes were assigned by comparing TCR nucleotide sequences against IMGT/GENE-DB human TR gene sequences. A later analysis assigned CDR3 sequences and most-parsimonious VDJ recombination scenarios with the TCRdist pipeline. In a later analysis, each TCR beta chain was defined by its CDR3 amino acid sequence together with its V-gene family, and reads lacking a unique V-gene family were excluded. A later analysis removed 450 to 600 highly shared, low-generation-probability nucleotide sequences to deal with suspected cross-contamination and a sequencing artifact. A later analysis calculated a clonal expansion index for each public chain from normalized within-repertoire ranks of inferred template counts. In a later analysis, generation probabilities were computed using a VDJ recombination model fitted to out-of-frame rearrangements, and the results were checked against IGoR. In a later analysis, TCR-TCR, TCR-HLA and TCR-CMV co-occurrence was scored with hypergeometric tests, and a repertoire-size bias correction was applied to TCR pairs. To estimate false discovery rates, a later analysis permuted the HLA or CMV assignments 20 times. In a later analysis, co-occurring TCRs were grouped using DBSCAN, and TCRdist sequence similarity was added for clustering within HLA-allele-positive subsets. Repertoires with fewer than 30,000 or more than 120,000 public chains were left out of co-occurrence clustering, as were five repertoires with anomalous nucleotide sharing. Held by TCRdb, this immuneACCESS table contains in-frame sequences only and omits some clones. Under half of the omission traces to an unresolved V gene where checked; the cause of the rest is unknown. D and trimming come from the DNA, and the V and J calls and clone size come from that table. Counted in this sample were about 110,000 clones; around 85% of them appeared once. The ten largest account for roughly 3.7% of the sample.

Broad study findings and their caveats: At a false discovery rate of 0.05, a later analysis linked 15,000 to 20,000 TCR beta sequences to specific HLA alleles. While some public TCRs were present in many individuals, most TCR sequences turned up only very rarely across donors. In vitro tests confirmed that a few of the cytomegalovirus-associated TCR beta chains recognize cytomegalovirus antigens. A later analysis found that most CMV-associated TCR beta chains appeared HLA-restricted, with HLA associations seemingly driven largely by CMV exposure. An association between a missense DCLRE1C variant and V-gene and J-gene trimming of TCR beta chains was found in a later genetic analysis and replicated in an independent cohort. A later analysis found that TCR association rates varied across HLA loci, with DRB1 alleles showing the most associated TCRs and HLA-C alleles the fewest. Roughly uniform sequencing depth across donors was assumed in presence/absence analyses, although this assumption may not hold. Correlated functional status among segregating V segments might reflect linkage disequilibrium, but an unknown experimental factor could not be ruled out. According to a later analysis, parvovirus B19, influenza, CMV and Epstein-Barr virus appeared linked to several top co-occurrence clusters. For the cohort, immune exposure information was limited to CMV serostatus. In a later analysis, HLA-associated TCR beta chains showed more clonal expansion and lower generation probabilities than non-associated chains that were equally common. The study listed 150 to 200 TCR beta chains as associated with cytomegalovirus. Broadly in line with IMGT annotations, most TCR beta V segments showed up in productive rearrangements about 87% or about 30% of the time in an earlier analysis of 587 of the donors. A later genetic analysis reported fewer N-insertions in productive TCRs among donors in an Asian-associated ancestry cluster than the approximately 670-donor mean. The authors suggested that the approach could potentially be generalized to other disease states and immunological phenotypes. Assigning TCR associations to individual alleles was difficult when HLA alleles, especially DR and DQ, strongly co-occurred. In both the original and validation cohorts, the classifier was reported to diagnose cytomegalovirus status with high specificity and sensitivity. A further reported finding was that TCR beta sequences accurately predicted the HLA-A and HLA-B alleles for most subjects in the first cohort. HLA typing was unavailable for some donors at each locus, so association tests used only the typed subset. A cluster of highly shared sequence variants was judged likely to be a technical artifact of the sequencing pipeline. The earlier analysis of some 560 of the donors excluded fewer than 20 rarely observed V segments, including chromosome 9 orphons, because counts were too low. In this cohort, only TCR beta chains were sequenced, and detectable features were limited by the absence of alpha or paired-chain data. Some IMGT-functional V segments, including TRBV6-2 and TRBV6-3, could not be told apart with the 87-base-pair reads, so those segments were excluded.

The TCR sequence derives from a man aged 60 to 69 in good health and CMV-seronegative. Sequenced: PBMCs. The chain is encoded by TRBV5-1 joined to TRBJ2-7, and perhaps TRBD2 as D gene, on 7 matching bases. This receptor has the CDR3 CASSLGGEGGYEQYF. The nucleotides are TGCGCCAGCAGCTTGGGAGGGGAGGGGGGCTACGAGCAGTACTTC.